This T cell receptor beta chain was captured by sequencing in a study of blood T cell repertoires in COVID-19. For the study at large: Acute and convalescent COVID-19 samples came from the United States, Italy and Spain.

Germline V gives CDR1 SNHLY, CDR2 FYNNEI. The J segment lost 3 bases and the V segment lost 7 bases, leaving 9 bases of the junction unmatched. This CDR3 has 16 residues. The count of this clone is one. Patients in Seattle were enrolled during active infection, then followed longitudinally. Using immunoSEQ multiplex PCR, the repertoire was profiled, and TCRdb retains in-frame clones only, with some absent. The table shows 50,000 to 55,000 clones, with 70% to 85% occurring only once. This receptor was identified in a man aged 80 or over with COVID-19, enrolled during active disease. The sequenced sample consisted of peripheral blood. The gene calls are TRBV2 and TRBJ1-6, with TRBD1 matching over 7 bases. This CDR3 reads CASTATRDSYNSPLHF. The DNA for the CDR3 is TGTGCCAGCACCGCAACCAGGGACAGCTATAATTCACCCCTCCACTTT.